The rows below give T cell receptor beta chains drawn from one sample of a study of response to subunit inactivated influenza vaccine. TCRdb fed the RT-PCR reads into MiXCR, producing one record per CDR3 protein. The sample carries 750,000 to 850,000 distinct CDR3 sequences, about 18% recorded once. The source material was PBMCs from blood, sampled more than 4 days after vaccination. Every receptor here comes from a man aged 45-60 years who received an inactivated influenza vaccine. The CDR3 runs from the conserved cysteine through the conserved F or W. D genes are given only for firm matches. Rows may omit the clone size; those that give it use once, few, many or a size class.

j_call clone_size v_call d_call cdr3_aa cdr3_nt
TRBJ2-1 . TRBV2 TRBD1 CASALTGGISYNEQFF TGTGCCAGCGCCCTGACAGGGGGCATTTCCTACAATGAGCAGTTCTTC
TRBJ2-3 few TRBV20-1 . CSARGTDLDTQYF TGCAGTGCTAGAGGGACAGATTTAGATACGCAGTATTTT
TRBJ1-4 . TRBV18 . CASSDDRNEKLFF TGTGCCAGCTCCGACGACAGAAATGAAAAACTGTTTTTT
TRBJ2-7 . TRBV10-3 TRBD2 CAISLTSGEMQYF TGTGCCATCAGCTTGACTAGCGGGGAAATGCAGTACTTC
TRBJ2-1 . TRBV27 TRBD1 CASRATGGNEQFF TGTGCCAGCAGAGCTACAGGGGGCAATGAGCAGTTCTTC
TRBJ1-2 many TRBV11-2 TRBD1 CASTIGTGDYGYTF TGTGCCAGCACCATAGGAACAGGGGACTATGGCTACACCTTC
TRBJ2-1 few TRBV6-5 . CASSYDIGGLSSYNEQFF TGTGCCAGCAGTTATGACATCGGAGGACTAAGCTCCTACAATGAGCAGTTCTTC
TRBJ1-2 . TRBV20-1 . CSASLGTVYGYTF TGCAGTGCTAGCCTAGGGACGGTTTATGGCTACACCTTC
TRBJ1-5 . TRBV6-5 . CASSPLGQLNQPQHF TGTGCCAGCAGTCCACTCGGGCAGCTAAATCAGCCCCAGCATTTT
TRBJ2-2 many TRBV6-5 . CASSFWGTGELFF TGTGCCAGCAGTTTCTGGGGGACCGGGGAGCTGTTTTTT
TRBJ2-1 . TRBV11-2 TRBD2 CASSLDQGWRGAYNEQFF TGTGCCAGCAGCTTAGATCAGGGGTGGCGGGGGGCCTACAATGAGCAGTTCTTC
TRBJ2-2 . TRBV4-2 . CASSQGGGADGELFF TGTGCCAGCAGCCAAGGGGGCGGGGCAGACGGGGAGCTGTTTTTT
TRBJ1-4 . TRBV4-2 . CASSQEEGLNEKLFF TGTGCCAGCAGCCAAGAAGAGGGGTTAAATGAAAAACTGTTTTTT
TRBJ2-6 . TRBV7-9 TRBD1 CASSPDRGGSGANVLTF TGTGCCAGCAGCCCCGACAGGGGTGGGTCTGGGGCCAACGTCCTGACTTTC
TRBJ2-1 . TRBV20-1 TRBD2 CSAGTSGSRVNEQFF TGCAGTGCCGGGACTAGCGGGAGCCGGGTGAATGAGCAGTTCTTC
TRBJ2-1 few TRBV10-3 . CAISSGTDVDEQFF TGTGCCATCAGCTCCGGGACGGACGTGGATGAGCAGTTCTTC
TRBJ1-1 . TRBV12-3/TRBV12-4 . CASSIEGVTEAFF TGTGCCAGCAGTATCGAGGGGGTGACTGAAGCTTTCTTT
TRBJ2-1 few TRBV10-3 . CAISRGISSYNEQFF TGTGCCATCAGTCGCGGGATTTCCTCCTACAATGAGCAGTTCTTC
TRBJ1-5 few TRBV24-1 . CATRSNQPQHF TGTGCCACCAGAAGCAATCAGCCCCAGCATTTT
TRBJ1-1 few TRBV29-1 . CSVALGSWNTEAFF TGCAGCGTTGCCCTGGGCAGTTGGAACACTGAAGCTTTCTTT
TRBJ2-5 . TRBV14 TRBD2 CASSEEGRSHPGQSWLAGAIVYF TGTGCCAGCAGCGAAGAAGGACGGTCACATCCGGGACAGTCATGGCTAGCGGGAGCCATAGTATACTTC
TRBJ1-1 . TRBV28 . CASRTGGATEAFF TGTGCCAGCAGAACGGGGGGTGCGACTGAAGCTTTCTTT
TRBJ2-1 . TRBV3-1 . CASSGHRAQSYNEQFF TGTGCCAGCAGCGGGCACAGGGCGCAGTCCTACAATGAGCAGTTCTTC
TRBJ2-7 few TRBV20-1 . CSARATQPSYEQYF TGCAGTGCCAGGGCTACCCAGCCCTCCTACGAGCAGTACTTC
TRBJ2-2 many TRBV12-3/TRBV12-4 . CASGRTGELFF TGTGCCAGCGGACGCACCGGGGAGCTGTTTTTT
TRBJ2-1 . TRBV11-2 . CASSLSLPNEQFF TGTGCCAGCAGCTTATCTCTCCCCAATGAGCAGTTCTTC
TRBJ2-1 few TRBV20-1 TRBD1 CSARDIHRGVNEQFF TGCAGTGCTAGAGATATACACAGGGGGGTGAATGAGCAGTTCTTC
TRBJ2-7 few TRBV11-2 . CASSPTGTMVYEQYF TGTGCCAGCAGTCCAACCGGGACAATGGTCTACGAGCAGTACTTC
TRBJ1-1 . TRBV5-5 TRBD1 CASSLLDRDTEAFF TGTGCCAGCAGCCTTTTGGACAGGGACACTGAAGCTTTCTTT
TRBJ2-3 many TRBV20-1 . CSARTPREGTDTQYF TGCAGTGCTAGAACGCCGCGGGAAGGCACAGATACGCAGTATTTT
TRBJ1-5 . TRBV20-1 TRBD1 CSANTGTGRGQPQHF TGCAGTGCTAACACCGGGACGGGCAGGGGGCAGCCCCAGCATTTT
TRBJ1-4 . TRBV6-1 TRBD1 CASSGTVNEKLFF TGTGCCAGTTCCGGGACAGTAAATGAAAAACTGTTTTTT
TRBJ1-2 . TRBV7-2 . CASSLNNLWTEVYGYTF TGTGCCAGCAGCTTAAACAACCTCTGGACAGAAGTCTATGGCTACACCTTC
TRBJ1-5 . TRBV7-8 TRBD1 CASSLVRTGGFGSNQPQHF TGTGCCAGCAGCTTAGTAAGGACAGGGGGTTTCGGTAGCAATCAGCCCCAGCATTTT
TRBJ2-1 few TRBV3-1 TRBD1 CASSQENRGFPNEQFF TGTGCCAGCAGCCAAGAAAACAGGGGTTTCCCCAATGAGCAGTTCTTC
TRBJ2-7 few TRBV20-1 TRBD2 CSARDWGGGYEQYF TGCAGTGCTAGAGATTGGGGGGGAGGTTACGAGCAGTACTTC
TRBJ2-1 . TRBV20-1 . CSASVLGPYNEQFF TGCAGTGCTAGTGTGTTAGGGCCGTACAATGAGCAGTTCTTC
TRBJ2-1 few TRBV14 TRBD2 CASSQLTSGRSYNEQFF TGTGCCAGCAGCCAACTGACTAGCGGGCGCTCCTACAATGAGCAGTTCTTC
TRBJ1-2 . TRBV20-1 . CSARIGGGYTF TGCAGTGCTAGAATCGGAGGGGGCTACACCTTC
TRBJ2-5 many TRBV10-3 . CATGDPGQETQYF TGTGCCACAGGGGATCCGGGGCAAGAGACCCAGTACTTC
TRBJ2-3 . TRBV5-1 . CASSLSRNPADTQYF TGCGCCAGCAGCTTGTCTCGGAATCCGGCAGATACGCAGTATTTT
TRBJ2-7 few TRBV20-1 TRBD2 CSAGTAGVYEQYF TGCAGTGCTGGTACAGCGGGAGTTTACGAGCAGTACTTC
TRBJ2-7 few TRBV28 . CASSLLVNGGSGGQYF TGTGCCAGCAGTTTACTAGTGAACGGAGGTAGTGGCGGGCAGTACTTC
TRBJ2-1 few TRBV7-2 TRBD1 CASTPAGGWNEQFF TGTGCCAGCACCCCCGCAGGGGGCTGGAATGAGCAGTTCTTC
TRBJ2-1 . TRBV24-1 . CATSGAGSEHEQFF TGTGCCACCAGTGGGGCAGGGTCAGAGCATGAGCAGTTCTTC
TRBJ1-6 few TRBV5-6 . CASSFDDNSPLHF TGTGCCAGCAGCTTCGACGATAATTCACCCCTCCACTTT
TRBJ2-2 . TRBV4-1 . CASSQFDGELFF TGCGCCAGCAGCCAATTTGACGGGGAGCTGTTTTTT
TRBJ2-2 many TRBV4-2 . CASSLTTVDTGELFF TGTGCCAGCAGCCTCACCACGGTAGACACCGGGGAGCTGTTTTTT
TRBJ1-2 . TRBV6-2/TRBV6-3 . CANTPRGGRISPNYGYTF TGTGCCAACACTCCCCGGGGAGGCCGGATATCCCCTAACTATGGCTACACCTTC
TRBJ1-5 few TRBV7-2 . CASSLREVWYQPQHF TGTGCCAGCAGCTTACGTGAGGTTTGGTATCAGCCCCAGCATTTT
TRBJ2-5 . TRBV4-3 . CASSQFPGEETQYF TGCGCCAGCAGCCAATTTCCGGGGGAAGAGACCCAGTACTTC
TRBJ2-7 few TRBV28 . CASSPFLAGYEQYF TGTGCCAGCAGCCCCTTCTTGGCGGGCTACGAGCAGTACTTC
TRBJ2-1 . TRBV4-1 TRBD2 CASSQGLAGHYNEQFF TGCGCCAGCAGCCAAGGACTAGCGGGACACTACAATGAGCAGTTCTTC
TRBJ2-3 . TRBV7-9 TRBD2 CASSRRLREGLYTQYF TGTGCCAGCAGCCGCCGCTTGCGGGAGGGCCTTTATACGCAGTATTTT
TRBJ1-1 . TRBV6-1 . CASSPEGQLNTEAFF TGTGCCAGCAGTCCCGAAGGACAACTCAACACTGAAGCTTTCTTT
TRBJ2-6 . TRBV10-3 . CAISGRSSGANVLTF TGTGCCATCAGTGGCAGGAGCTCTGGGGCCAACGTCCTGACTTTC
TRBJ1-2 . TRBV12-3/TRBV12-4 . CASSDRRPEGYTF TGTGCCAGCAGTGACAGGCGTCCGGAAGGCTACACCTTC
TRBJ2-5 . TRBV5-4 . CASGFREGDQYF TGTGCCAGCGGATTCAGGGAGGGGGACCAGTACTTC
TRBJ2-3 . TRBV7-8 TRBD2 CASSPGTSQPNTQYF TGTGCCAGCAGCCCTGGGACTAGCCAGCCGAATACGCAGTATTTT